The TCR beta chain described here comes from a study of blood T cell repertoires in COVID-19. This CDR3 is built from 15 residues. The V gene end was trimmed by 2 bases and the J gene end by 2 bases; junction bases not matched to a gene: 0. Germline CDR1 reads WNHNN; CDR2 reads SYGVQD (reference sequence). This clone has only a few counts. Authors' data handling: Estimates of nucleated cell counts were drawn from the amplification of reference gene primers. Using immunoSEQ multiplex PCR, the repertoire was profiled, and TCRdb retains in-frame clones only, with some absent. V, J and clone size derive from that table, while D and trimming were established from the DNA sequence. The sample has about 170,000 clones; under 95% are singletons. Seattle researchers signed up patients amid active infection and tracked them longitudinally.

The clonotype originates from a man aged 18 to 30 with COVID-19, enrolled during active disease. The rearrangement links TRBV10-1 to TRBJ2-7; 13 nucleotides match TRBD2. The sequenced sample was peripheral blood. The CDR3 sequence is CASSETSGRAYEQYF. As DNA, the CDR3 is TGCGCCAGCAGTGAGACTAGCGGGAGGGCCTACGAGCAGTACTTC.